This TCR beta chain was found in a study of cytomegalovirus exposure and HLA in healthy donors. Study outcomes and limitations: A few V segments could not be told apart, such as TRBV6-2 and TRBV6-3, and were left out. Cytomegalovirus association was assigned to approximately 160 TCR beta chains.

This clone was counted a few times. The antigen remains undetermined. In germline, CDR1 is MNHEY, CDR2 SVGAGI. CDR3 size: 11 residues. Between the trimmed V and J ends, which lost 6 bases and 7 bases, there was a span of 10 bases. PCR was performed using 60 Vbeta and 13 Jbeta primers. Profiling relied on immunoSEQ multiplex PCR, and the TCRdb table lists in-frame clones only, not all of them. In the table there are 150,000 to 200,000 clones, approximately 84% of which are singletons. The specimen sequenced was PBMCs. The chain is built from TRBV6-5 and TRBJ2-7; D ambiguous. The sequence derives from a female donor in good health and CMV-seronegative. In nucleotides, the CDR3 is TGTGCCAGCAGACGTGGAGTAGAGCAGTACTTC. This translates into CASRRGVEQYF.